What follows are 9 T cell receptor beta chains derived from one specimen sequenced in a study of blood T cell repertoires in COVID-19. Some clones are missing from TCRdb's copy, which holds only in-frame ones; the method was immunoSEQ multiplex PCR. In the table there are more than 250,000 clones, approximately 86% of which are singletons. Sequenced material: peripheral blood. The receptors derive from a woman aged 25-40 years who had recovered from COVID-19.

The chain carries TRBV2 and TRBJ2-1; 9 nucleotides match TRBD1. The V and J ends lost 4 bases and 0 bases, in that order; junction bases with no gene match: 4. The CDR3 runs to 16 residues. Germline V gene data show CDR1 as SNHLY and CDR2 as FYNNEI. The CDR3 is CASSVTGGSSYNEQFF. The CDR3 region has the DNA TGTGCCAGCAGTGTCACAGGGGGCAGCTCCTACAATGAGCAGTTCTTC. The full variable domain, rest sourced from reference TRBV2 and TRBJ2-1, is EPEVTQTPSHQVTQMGQEVILRCVPISNHLYFYWYRQILGQKVEFLVSFYNNEISEKSEIFDDQFSVERPDGSNFTLKIRSTKLEDSAMYFCASSVTGGSSYNEQFFGPGTRLTVL.

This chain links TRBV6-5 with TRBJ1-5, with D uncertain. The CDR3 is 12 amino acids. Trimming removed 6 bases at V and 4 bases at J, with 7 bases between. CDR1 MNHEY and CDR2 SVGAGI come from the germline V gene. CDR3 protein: CASRDGNQPQHF. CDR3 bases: TGTGCCAGCAGAGACGGGAATCAGCCCCAGCATTTT.

The CDR3 nucleotides are TGCGCCAGCAGCTTGACAGTGCCTACCTACGAGCAGTACTTC. Translation: CASSLTVPTYEQYF. V is TRBV5-1 and J is TRBJ2-7; no clear D gene. Trimming left V 1 base short and J 2 bases short, with 10 bases between. Germline CDR1 and CDR2: SGHRS and YFSETQ. The CDR3 sequence is 14 residues long.

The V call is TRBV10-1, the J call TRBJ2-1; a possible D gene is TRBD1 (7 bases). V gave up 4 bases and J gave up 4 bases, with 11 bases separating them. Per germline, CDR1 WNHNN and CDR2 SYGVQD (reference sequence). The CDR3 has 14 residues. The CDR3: CASSAGGSYNEQFF. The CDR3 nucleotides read TGCGCCAGCAGTGCAGGGGGGTCTTACAATGAGCAGTTCTTC.

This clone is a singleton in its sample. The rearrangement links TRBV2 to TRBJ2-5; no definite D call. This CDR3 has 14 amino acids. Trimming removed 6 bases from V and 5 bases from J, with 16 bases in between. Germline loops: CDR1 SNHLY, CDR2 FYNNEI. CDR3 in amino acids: CASSSTTSGETQYF. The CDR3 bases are TGTGCCAGCAGCTCGACAACTTCTGGGGAGACCCAGTACTTC.

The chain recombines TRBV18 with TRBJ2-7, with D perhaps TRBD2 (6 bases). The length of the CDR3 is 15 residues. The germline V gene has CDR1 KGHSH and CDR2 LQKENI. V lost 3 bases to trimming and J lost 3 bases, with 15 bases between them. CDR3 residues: CASSPGGGPGYEQYF. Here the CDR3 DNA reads TGTGCCAGCTCACCCGGTGGAGGGCCAGGCTACGAGCAGTACTTC.

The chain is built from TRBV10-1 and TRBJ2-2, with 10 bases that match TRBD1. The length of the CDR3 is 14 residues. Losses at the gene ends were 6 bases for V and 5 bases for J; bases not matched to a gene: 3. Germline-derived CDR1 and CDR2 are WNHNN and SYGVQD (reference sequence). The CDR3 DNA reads TGCGCCAGCAGCAAGGACAGGGGGACCGGGGAGCTGTTTTTT. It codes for CASSKDRGTGELFF.

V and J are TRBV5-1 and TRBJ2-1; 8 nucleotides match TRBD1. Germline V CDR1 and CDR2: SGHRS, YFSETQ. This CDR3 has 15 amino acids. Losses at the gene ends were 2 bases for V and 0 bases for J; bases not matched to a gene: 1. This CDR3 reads CASSLTGGSYNEQFF. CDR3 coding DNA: TGCGCCAGCAGCTTAACAGGGGGCTCCTACAATGAGCAGTTCTTC.

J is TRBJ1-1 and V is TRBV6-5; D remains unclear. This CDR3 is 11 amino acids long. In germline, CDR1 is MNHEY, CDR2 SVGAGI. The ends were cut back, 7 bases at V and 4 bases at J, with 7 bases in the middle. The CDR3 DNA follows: TGTGCCAGCACCTTTCTCACTGAAGCTTTCTTT. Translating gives CASTFLTEAFF.